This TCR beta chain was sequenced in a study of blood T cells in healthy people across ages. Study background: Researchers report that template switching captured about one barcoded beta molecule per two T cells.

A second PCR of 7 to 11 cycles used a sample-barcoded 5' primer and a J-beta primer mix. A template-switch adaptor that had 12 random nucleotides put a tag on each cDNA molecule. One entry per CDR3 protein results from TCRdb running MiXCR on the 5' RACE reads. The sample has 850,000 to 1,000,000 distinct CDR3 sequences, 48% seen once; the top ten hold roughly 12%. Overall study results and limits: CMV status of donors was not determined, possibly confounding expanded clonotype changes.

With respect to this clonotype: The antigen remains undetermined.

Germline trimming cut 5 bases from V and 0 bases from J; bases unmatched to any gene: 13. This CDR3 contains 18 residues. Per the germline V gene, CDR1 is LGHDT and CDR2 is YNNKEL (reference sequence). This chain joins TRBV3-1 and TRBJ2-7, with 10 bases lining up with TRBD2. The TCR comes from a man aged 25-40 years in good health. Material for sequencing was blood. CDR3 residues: CASSLYPAASGSSYEQYF. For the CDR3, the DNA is TGTGCCAGCAGCTTGTACCCAGCGGCTAGCGGGAGCTCCTACGAGCAGTACTTC.